These 11 T cell receptor beta chains came from one sample sequenced in a study of T cell repertoires in cytomegalovirus infection. One entry per CDR3 protein, called by TCRdb with MiXCR from the reads. Of roughly 720,000 distinct CDR3 sequences in the sample, 35% to 45% were seen once. Sequenced: PBMCs. Receptors originate from a human donor in good health (CMV status not recorded). Some clones in this sample may be carry-over from other donors' samples.

This clonotype was recorded many times. This rearrangement joins TRBV5-4 to TRBJ2-1, with 8 bases aligning to TRBD2. The CDR3 runs to 13 residues. Germline V CDR1 and CDR2: SGHNT, YYREEE (reference sequence). V lost 6 bases to trimming and J lost 9 bases; unmatched junction nucleotides: 8. This chain's CDR3 is CASTSGRVGEQFF. The CDR3 DNA is TGTGCCAGCACAAGCGGGAGAGTCGGTGAGCAGTTCTTC.

This clonotype has just a few counts. The V call is TRBV12-3 or TRBV12-4, the J call TRBJ2-1; no firm D call. Trimming cost V 6 bases and J 5 bases, with 8 bases left between them. This CDR3 comprises 12 residues. The CDR3 protein is CASRGTDNEQFF. CDR3 nucleotides: TGTGCCAGCAGGGGAACTGACAATGAGCAGTTCTTC.

There are a few counts of this clonotype. This rearrangement joins TRBV11-1 to TRBJ2-7, with D maybe TRBD1 (6 bases). Germline CDR1 SGHAT, CDR2 FQDESV (reference sequence). The CDR3 extends over 17 amino acids. V lost 6 bases to trimming and J lost 0 bases, with 21 bases between them. DNA of the CDR3: TGTGCCAGCAGTTTTGGATACTCAGGGGCCCTCTCCTACGAGCAGTACTTC. Encoded protein: CASSFGYSGALSYEQYF.

This clonotype showed up just a few times. This chain links TRBV6-5 with TRBJ2-7, with 7 bases fitting TRBD1. The CDR3 runs to 15 residues. Germline CDR1 and CDR2: MNHEY and SVGAGI. Trimming cost V 2 bases and J 3 bases; bases outside gene matches: 7. The CDR3 DNA reads TGTGCCAGCAGTTACACTCCGGGACAGAACTACGAGCAGTACTTC. This encodes CASSYTPGQNYEQYF.

The chain has TRBV20-1 and TRBJ1-6; a possible D gene is TRBD1 (6 bases). The CDR3 consists of 14 residues. The V end was cut by 6 bases, the J end by 7 bases, with 16 bases between. The germline V gene encodes CDR1 DFQATT and CDR2 SNEGSKA (reference sequence). CDR3 region: CSAQSGTKNSPLHF. CDR3 sequence (DNA): TGCAGTGCCCAGAGCGGGACAAAGAATTCACCCCTCCACTTT.

As concerns this clonotype: One end of the junction is discordant with germline, which a read error may explain. The chain links TRBV7-2 to TRBJ2-6, with D possibly matching TRBD1 (5 bases). There are 14 residues in the CDR3. CDR1 SGHTA and CDR2 FQGNSA come from the germline V gene. CDR3 region: CASTRVSGATVLTF. The DNA for the CDR3 is TGTGCCAGCACACGGGTCTCTGGGGCCACCGTCCTGACTTTC. The full variable domain, in which reference TRBV7-2 and TRBJ2-6 provide the parts outside the CDR3, is GAGVSQSPSNKVTEKGKDVELRCDPISGHTALYWYRQSLGQGLEFLIYFQGNSAPDKSGLPSDRFSAERTGGSVSTLTIQRTQQEDSAVYLCASTRVSGATVLTFGAGSRLTVL.

V and J are TRBV6-5 and TRBJ2-7, with 9 bases fitting TRBD1. This CDR3 contains 16 residues. V was clipped by 2 bases and J by 4 bases; unmatched bases: 9. Germline CDR1 reads MNHEY; CDR2 reads SVGAGI. CDR3 nucleotide sequence: TGTGCCAGCAGTTACGCCACCGGGACAGGGATTTACGAGCAGTACTTC. Amino acid sequence: CASSYATGTGIYEQYF.

The chain combines TRBV28 with TRBJ1-1; D gene unclear. CDR1 MDHEN and CDR2 SYDVKM come from the germline V gene. The germline V and J ends were trimmed by 3 bases and 1 base, with 12 bases remaining between them. The CDR3 spans 15 residues. CDR3 in amino acids: CASSFPFVTNTEAFF. The CDR3 DNA sequence: TGTGCCAGCAGTTTCCCCTTCGTGACGAACACTGAAGCTTTCTTT.

A few counts support this clonotype. The genes are TRBV7-9 and TRBJ1-1; D is possibly TRBD1 (6 bases). Trimming removed 4 bases at V and 0 bases at J, with 18 bases between. The germline CDR1 and CDR2 sequences are SEHNR and FQNEAQ (reference sequence). The CDR3 has 17 residues. CDR3 bases: TGTGCCAGCAGCTCCACTAAGACCGGGACATTGAACACTGAAGCTTTCTTT. Translating it yields CASSSTKTGTLNTEAFF.

This clonotype was observed a few times. The chain combines TRBV12-3 or TRBV12-4 with TRBJ2-3, with D possibly being TRBD1 or TRBD2 (6 bases each). Between the trimmed V and J ends, which lost 5 bases and 2 bases, there was a span of 17 bases. This CDR3 has 16 residues. The DNA of the CDR3 is TGTGCCAGCAGTCCAGGGGTAGCGGCTGTCACAGATACGCAGTATTTT. Its translation is CASSPGVAAVTDTQYF.

This chain joins TRBV29-1 and TRBJ1-1, with 8 bases matching TRBD1. Germline CDR1 and CDR2: SQVTM and ANQGSEA. Trimming removed 6 bases from V and 4 bases from J; junction bases left unmatched: 7. The CDR3 totals 13 residues. The DNA for the CDR3 is TGCAGCGTCGTGCAGGGGGCGAGCACTGAAGCTTTCTTT. It translates to CSVVQGASTEAFF.